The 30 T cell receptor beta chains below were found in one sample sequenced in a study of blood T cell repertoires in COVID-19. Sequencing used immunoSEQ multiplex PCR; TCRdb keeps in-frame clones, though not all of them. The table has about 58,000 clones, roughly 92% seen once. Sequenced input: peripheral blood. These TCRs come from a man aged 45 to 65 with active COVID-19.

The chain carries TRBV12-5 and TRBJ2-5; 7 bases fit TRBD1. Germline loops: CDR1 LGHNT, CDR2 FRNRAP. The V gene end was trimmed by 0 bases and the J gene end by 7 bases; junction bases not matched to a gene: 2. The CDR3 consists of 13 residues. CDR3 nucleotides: TGTGCTAGTGGTTTGGTGGCAGGGGGGACCCAGTACTTC. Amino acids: CASGLVAGGTQYF. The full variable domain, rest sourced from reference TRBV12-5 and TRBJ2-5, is DARVTQTPRHKVTEMGQEVTMRCQPILGHNTVFWYRQTMMQGLELLAYFRNRAPLDDSGMPKDRFSAEMPDATLATLKIQPSEPRDSAVYFCASGLVAGGTQYFGPGTRLLVL.

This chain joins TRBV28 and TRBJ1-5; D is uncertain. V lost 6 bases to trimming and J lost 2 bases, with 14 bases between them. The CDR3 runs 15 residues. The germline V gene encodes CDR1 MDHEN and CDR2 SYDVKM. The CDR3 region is CASSRPGEGNQPQHF. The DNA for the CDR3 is TGTGCCAGCAGCCGACCGGGTGAGGGCAATCAGCCCCAGCATTTT.

The CDR3 loop is CASSLGQDYEQYF. CDR3 coding DNA: TGCGCCAGCAGCCTGGGACAGGACTACGAGCAGTACTTC. The chain carries TRBV5-1 and TRBJ2-7, with 8 bases identical to TRBD1. This CDR3 has 13 amino acids. Germline CDR1 SGHRS, CDR2 YFSETQ. V shed 4 bases and J 3 bases; nucleotides not matched to a gene: 3.

As DNA, the CDR3 is TGTGCCTGGGGACATGTAGATACGCAGTATTTT. It codes for CAWGHVDTQYF. The chain employs TRBV30 and TRBJ2-3; TRBD1 is a possible D gene (5 bases). The length of the CDR3 is 11 residues. Germline lookup yields CDR1 GTSNPN and CDR2 SVGIG (reference sequence). V dropped 5 bases and J dropped 5 bases, with 8 bases sitting between them.

CDR3 residues: CASRSFGGGSYNEQFF. The CDR3 nucleotides are TGTGCCAGCAGAAGCTTCGGGGGAGGCTCCTACAATGAGCAGTTCTTC. The V call is TRBV28, the J call TRBJ2-1, with D perhaps matching TRBD2 (6 bases). Trimming left V 6 bases short and J 0 bases short, with 15 bases between. The CDR3 totals 16 residues. The germline V gene encodes CDR1 MDHEN and CDR2 SYDVKM.

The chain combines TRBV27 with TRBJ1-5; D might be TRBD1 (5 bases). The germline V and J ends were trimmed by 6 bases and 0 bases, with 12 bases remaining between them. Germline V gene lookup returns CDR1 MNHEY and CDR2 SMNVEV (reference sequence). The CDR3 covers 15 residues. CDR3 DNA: TGTGCCAGCAGGGTGGGGCCGTTTAGCAATCAGCCCCAGCATTTT. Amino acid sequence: CASRVGPFSNQPQHF.

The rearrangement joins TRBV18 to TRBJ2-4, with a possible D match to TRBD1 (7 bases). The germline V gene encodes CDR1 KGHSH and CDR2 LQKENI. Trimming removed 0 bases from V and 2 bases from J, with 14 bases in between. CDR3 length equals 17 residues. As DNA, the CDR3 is TGTGCCAGCTCACCACCCAGGGGGGAGCGGACCAAAAACATTCAGTACTTC. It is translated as CASSPPRGERTKNIQYF.

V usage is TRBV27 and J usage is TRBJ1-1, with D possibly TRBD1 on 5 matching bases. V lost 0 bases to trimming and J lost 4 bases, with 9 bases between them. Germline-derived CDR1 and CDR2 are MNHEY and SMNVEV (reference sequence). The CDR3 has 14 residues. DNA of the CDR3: TGTGCCAGCAGTTTATCAGGCAGGGCCACTGAAGCTTTCTTT. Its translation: CASSLSGRATEAFF.

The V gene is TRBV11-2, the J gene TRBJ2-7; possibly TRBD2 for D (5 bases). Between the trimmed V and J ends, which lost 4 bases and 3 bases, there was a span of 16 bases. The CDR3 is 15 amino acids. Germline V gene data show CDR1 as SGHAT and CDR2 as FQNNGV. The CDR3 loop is CASSSWTEDRYEQYF. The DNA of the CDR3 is TGTGCCAGCAGCTCATGGACGGAGGATCGCTACGAGCAGTACTTC.

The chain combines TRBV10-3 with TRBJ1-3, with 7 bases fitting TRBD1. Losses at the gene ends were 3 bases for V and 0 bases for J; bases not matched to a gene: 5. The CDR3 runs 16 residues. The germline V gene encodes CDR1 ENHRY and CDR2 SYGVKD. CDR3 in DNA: TGTGCCATCAGTGACGGGACAGCTACCTCTGGAAACACCATATATTTT. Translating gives CAISDGTATSGNTIYF.

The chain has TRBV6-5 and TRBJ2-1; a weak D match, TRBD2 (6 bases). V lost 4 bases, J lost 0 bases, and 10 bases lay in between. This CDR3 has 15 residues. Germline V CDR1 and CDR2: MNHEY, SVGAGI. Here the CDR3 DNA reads TGTGCCAGCAGTTTACGGGAGAGCTCCTACAATGAGCAGTTCTTC. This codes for CASSLRESSYNEQFF.

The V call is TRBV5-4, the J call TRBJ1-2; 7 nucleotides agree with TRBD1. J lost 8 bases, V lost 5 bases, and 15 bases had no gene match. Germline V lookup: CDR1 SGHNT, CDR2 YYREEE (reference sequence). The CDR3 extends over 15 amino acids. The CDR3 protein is CASRATGATGGGYTF. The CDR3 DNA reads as TGTGCCAGCAGGGCAACAGGGGCAACGGGCGGGGGCTACACCTTC.

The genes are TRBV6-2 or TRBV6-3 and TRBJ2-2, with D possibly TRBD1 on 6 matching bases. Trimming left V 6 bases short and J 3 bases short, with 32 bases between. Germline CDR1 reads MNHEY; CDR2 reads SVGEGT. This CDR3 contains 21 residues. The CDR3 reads CASSFSFRWGTPSLDTGELFF. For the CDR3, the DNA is TGTGCCAGCAGCTTCAGTTTTCGATGGGGGACACCCTCTCTCGACACCGGGGAGCTGTTTTTT.

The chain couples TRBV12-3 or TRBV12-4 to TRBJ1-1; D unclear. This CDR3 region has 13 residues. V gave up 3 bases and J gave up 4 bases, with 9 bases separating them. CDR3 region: CASSFGEITEAFF. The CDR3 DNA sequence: TGTGCCAGCAGTTTCGGGGAAATCACTGAAGCTTTCTTT.

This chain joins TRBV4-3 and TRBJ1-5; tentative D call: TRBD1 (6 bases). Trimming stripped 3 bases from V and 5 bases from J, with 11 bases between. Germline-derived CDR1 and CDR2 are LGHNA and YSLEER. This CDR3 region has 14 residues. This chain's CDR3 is CASSQTEGDQPQHF. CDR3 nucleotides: TGCGCCAGCAGCCAGACTGAGGGGGATCAGCCCCAGCATTTT.

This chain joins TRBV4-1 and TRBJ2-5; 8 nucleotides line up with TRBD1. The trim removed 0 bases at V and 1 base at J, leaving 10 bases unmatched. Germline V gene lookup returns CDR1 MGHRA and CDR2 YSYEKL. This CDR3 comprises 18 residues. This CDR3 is CASSQEMDPGTGQETQYF. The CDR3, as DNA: TGCGCCAGCAGCCAAGAAATGGACCCTGGGACAGGCCAAGAGACCCAGTACTTC.

The CDR3 region is CATSDLGTGSKETQYF. The CDR3 DNA reads TGTGCCACCAGTGATTTAGGGACAGGGTCGAAAGAGACCCAGTACTTC. The chain is built from TRBV24-1 and TRBJ2-5, with TRBD1 matching over 9 bases. Trimming took 1 base from V and 3 from J; bases not matched to a gene: 5. Per the germline V gene, CDR1 is KGHDR and CDR2 is SFDVKD. The CDR3 runs 16 residues.

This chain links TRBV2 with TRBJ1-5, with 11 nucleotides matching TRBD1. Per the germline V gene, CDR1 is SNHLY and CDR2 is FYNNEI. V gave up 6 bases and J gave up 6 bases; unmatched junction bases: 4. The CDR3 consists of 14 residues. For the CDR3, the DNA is TGTGCCAGCAGCGGGACAGGGGGAAGTCAGCCCCAGCATTTT. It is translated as CASSGTGGSQPQHF.

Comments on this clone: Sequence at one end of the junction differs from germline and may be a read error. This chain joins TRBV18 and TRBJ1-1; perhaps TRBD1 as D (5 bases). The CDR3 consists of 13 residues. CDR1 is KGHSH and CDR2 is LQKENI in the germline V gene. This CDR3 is CASSPGQATGAFF. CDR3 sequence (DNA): TGTGCCAGCTCACCGGGGCAAGCTACTGGAGCTTTCTTT.

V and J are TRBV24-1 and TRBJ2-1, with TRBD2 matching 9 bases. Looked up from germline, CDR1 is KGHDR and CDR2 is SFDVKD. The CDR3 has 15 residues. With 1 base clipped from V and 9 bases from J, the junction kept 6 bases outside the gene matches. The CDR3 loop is CATSDFRGGGSEQFF. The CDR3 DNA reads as TGTGCCACCAGTGATTTTCGCGGGGGGGGAAGTGAGCAGTTCTTC.

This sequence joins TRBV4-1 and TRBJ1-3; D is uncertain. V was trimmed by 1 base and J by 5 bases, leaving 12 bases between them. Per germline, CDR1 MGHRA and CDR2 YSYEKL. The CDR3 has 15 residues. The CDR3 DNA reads TGCGCCAGCAGCCAAGGTTTAGAATCGAGAAACACCATATATTTT. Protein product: CASSQGLESRNTIYF.

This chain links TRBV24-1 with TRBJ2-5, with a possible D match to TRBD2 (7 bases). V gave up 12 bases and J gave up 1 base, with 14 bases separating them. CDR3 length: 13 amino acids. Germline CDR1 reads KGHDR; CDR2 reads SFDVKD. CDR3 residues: CAARAGAQETQYF. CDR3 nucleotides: TGTGCCGCGAGGGCGGGGGCCCAAGAGACCCAGTACTTC.

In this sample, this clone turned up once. In DNA, the CDR3 is TGTGCCAGCAGCGGACGGGAGAACACTGAAGCTTTCTTT. It specifies CASSGRENTEAFF. V gene TRBV6-5 combines with J gene TRBJ1-1; D call uncertain. The CDR3 loop spans 13 amino acids. Trimming removed 6 bases from V and 1 base from J, with 9 bases in between. Germline lookup yields CDR1 MNHEY and CDR2 SVGAGI.

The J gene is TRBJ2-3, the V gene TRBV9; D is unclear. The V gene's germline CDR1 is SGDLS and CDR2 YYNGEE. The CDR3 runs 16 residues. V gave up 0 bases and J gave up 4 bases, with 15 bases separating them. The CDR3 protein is CASSVAPTAHPDTQYF. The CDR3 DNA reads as TGTGCCAGCAGCGTAGCTCCAACAGCTCATCCAGATACGCAGTATTTT.

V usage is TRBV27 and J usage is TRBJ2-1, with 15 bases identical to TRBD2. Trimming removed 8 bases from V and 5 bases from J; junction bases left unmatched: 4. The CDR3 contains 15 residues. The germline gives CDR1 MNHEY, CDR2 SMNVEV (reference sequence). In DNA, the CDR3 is TGTGCCAGCCACGGACTAGCGGGGGGGCACAATGAGCAGTTCTTC. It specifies CASHGLAGGHNEQFF.

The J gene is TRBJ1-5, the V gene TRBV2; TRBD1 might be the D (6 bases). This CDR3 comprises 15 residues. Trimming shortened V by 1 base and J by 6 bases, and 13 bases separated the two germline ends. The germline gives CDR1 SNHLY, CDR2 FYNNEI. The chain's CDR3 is CASSEGRGGSQPQHF. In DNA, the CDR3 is TGTGCCAGCAGTGAAGGCAGGGGCGGGAGTCAGCCCCAGCATTTT. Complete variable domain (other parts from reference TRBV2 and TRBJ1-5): EPEVTQTPSHQVTQMGQEVILRCVPISNHLYFYWYRQILGQKVEFLVSFYNNEISEKSEIFDDQFSVERPDGSNFTLKIRSTKLEDSAMYFCASSEGRGGSQPQHFGDGTRLSIL.

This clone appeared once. CDR3 in amino acids: CASSFKTGGGWAKLFF. The CDR3 DNA is TGTGCCAGCAGTTTTAAGACAGGGGGCGGTTGGGCGAAACTGTTTTTT. The V and J genes are TRBV28 and TRBJ1-4; 10 bases fit TRBD1. Trimming at V came to 3 bases and at J to 11 bases, leaving 12 bases not matched to a gene. The CDR3 has 16 amino acids. The germline V gene has CDR1 MDHEN and CDR2 SYDVKM.

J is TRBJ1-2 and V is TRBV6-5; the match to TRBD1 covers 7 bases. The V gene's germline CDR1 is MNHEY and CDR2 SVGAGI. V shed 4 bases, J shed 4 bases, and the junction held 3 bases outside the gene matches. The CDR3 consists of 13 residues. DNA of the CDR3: TGTGCCAGCAGTTTGACAGGGCTCTATGGCTACACCTTC. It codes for CASSLTGLYGYTF.

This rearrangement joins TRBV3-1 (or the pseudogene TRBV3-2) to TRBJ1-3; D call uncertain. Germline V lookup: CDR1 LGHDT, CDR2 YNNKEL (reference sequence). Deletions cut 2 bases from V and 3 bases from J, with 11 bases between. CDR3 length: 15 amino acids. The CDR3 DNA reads TGTGCCAGCAGCCAAATTGGAGGCGTTGGAAACACCATATATTTT. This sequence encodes CASSQIGGVGNTIYF.

CDR3 protein: CASSFAGGVQETQYF. CDR3 sequence (DNA): TGTGCCAGCAGCTTTGCGGGGGGGGTCCAAGAGACCCAGTACTTC. This rearrangement joins TRBV7-9 to TRBJ2-5; 9 bases are a match to TRBD2. Germline CDR1 and CDR2: SEHNR and FQNEAQ (reference sequence). CDR3 length equals 15 residues. J lost 1 base, V lost 3 bases, and 3 bases had no gene match.